This T cell receptor beta chain comes out of a study of cytomegalovirus exposure and HLA in healthy donors. Looking at the study overall: Early released data comprised around 85 million unique TCRs from HLA-typed donors. Assignment to the Caucasian-associated ancestry cluster applied to roughly 80% of the approximately 400 genotyped donors.

Points from the study as a whole: Within an earlier analysis, most TCR beta V segments proved productive either about 90% or about 30% of the time. One variant, a missense change in DCLRE1C, was linked in a later analysis to TCR beta V- and J-gene trimming.

As concerns this clone: Its antigen is currently unknown.

The CDR3 runs to 17 residues. V gave up 5 bases and J gave up 6 bases; unmatched junction bases: 10. The germline CDR1 and CDR2 sequences are MNHEY and SMNVEV (reference sequence). Primers for the PCR totalled 60 Vbeta and 13 Jbeta. Libraries were prepared by immunoSEQ multiplex PCR; TCRdb keeps only in-frame clonotypes and omits some of them. The sample includes approximately 96,000 clones, over 65% of them seen just once. The sequencing input was PBMCs. The sequence came from a male donor in good health and CMV-seronegative. V usage is TRBV27 and J usage is TRBJ2-3; 14 positions match TRBD2. CDR3 nucleotide sequence: TGTGCCAGCAGTACCAGACTAGCGGGAGGGCCGCCGGATACGCAGTATTTT. Its translation: CASSTRLAGGPPDTQYF.